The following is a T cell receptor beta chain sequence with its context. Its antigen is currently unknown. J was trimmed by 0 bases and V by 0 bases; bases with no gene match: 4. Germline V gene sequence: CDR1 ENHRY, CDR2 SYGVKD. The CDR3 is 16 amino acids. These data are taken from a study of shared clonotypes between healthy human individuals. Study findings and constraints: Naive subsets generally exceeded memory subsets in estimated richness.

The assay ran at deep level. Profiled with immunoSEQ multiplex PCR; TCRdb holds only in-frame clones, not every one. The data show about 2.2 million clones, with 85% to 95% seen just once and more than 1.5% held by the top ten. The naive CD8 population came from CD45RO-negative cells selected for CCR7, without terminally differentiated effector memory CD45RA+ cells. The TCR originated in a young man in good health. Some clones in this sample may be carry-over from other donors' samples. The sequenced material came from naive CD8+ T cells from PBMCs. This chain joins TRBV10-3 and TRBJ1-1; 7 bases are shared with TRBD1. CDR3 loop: CAISESNRGMNTEAFF. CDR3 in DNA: TGTGCCATCAGTGAGTCTAACAGGGGAATGAACACTGAAGCTTTCTTT.